A selection of T cell receptor beta chains follows, all from one sample in a study of cytomegalovirus exposure and HLA in healthy donors. Profiled with immunoSEQ multiplex PCR; TCRdb holds only in-frame clones, not every one. The table shows around 190,000 clones, with around three quarters occurring only once. Sequencing was performed on PBMCs. Every receptor here comes from a man aged 25-45 years in good health and CMV-seronegative. Both conserved end residues are part of each CDR3. The D gene is left open where the match is weak. Size tells how often a clone was seen (once, few, many) or the class of an expanded clone, and some rows leave it out.

length | J | V | D | size | DNA | CDR3
15 | TRBJ1-3 | TRBV5-4 | . | . | TGTGCCAGCAGCTCGGGACTCCGCTCTGGAAACACCATATATTTT | CASSSGLRSGNTIYF
13 | TRBJ2-7 | TRBV30 | TRBD2 | . | TGTGCCTCAAAGCGGGAGGGGCCTGACGAGCAGTACTTC | CASKREGPDEQYF
11 | TRBJ2-1 | TRBV14 | . | . | TGTGCCAGCAGCCAACCGACAGAGCAGTTCTTC | CASSQPTEQFF
11 | TRBJ2-5 | TRBV6-5 | . | . | TGCGTAGCGGAGCACCGCGGTAGGGAGTACTTC | CVAEHRGREYF
14 | TRBJ1-1 | TRBV10-3 | TRBD1 | . | TGTGCCATCAGTGGGACAGGAGAGAACACTGAAGCTTTCTTT | CAISGTGENTEAFF
15 | TRBJ1-2 | TRBV15 | TRBD1 | . | TGTGCCACCAGCAGGGGGACAGGGGGCAGCTATGGCTACACCTTC | CATSRGTGGSYGYTF
14 | TRBJ2-5 | TRBV7-9 | TRBD1 | . | TGTGCCAGCAGCACCGGGACAGGCCAAGAGACCCAGTACTTC | CASSTGTGQETQYF
16 | TRBJ2-1 | TRBV4-1 | TRBD1 | . | TGCGCCAGCAGCCAAACCGGGACAGGGGGCTACAATGAGCAGTTCTTC | CASSQTGTGGYNEQFF
12 | TRBJ1-1 | TRBV27 | . | . | TGTGCCAGCAGTTTACAGGGAACTGAAGCTTTCTTT | CASSLQGTEAFF
14 | TRBJ1-4 | TRBV5-1 | TRBD1 | once | TGCGCCAGCAGCTCCGGGACAGGGTCCGAAAAACTGTTTTTT | CASSSGTGSEKLFF
13 | TRBJ1-2 | TRBV6-5 | TRBD1 | . | TGTGCCAGCAGGCCGACAGGGGGCTATGGCTACACCTTC | CASRPTGGYGYTF
16 | TRBJ2-3 | TRBV28 | TRBD2 | . | TGTGCCAGCAAGTTAGTGGCTAGCGGGAGAACAGATACGCAGTATTTT | CASKLVASGRTDTQYF
13 | TRBJ1-2 | TRBV28 | . | . | TGTGCCAGCAGTTTGAGAGGAATCTATGGCTACACCTTC | CASSLRGIYGYTF
15 | TRBJ2-1 | TRBV6-4 | . | . | TGTGCCAGCAGTGACTCTCTCGGGACCTACAATGAGCAGTTCTTC | CASSDSLGTYNEQFF
14 | TRBJ1-6 | TRBV6-1 | . | . | TGTGCCAGCTACCCCAGGGTTCCCAATTCACCCCTCCACTTT | CASYPRVPNSPLHF
15 | TRBJ1-5 | TRBV18 | TRBD1 | . | TGTGCCAGCTCACGACAGGGGAATAAGGATCAGCCCCAGCATTTT | CASSRQGNKDQPQHF
15 | TRBJ2-2 | TRBV27 | . | . | TGTGCCAGCAGTTTGGTTACAGGGATGTCGGGGGAGCTGTTTTTT | CASSLVTGMSGELFF
15 | TRBJ2-7 | TRBV7-3 | TRBD2 | . | TGTGCCAGCAGCGAGAGCCCGGGGGGGGTAGGAGAGCAGTACTTC | CASSESPGGVGEQYF
15 | TRBJ1-1 | TRBV11-1 | . | once | TGTGCCAGCAGCTTACGGGCGGGGATGAACACTGAAGCTTTCTTT | CASSLRAGMNTEAFF
14 | TRBJ2-7 | TRBV11-3 | . | . | TGTGCCAGCAGCGTTGGACAGAGCTCCTACGAGCAGTACTTC | CASSVGQSSYEQYF
13 | TRBJ2-7 | TRBV9 | . | . | TGTGCCAGCAGCGTACTAGAGGCCTACGAGCAGTACTTC | CASSVLEAYEQYF
14 | TRBJ1-1 | TRBV27 | . | . | TGTGCCAGCTGGGCAGGGGTAGTTCCCACTGAAGCTTTCTTT | CASWAGVVPTEAFF
18 | TRBJ2-5 | TRBV4-1 | TRBD1 | . | TGCGCCAGCAGCCAAGAGGGCGACAGGGGACCGTACCAAGAGACCCAGTACTTC | CASSQEGDRGPYQETQYF
16 | TRBJ2-1 | TRBV11-2 | . | . | TGTGCCAGCAGCTTACGACTAGGGTCTCCCTACAATGAGCAGTTCTTC | CASSLRLGSPYNEQFF
16 | TRBJ2-5 | TRBV29-1 | TRBD1 | . | TGCAGCGTTGATGACGGGACAGGCCTGTACCAAGAGACCCAGTACTTC | CSVDDGTGLYQETQYF
15 | TRBJ2-3 | TRBV6-4 | . | few | TGTGCCAGCAGTGATCGCGGGGCAAGCACAGATACGCAGTATTTT | CASSDRGASTDTQYF
13 | TRBJ2-7 | TRBV2 | . | . | TGTGCCAGCAGGGCAGGGGAGTCCTACGAGCAGTACTTC | CASRAGESYEQYF
17 | TRBJ2-6 | TRBV10-3 | TRBD1 | few | TGTGCCATCAGTGAGTTTTACAGGGGCTCTGGGGCCAACGTCCTGACTTTC | CAISEFYRGSGANVLTF
10 | TRBJ1-4 | TRBV2 | . | . | TGTGCCAGCAGGCGGATTGAACTGTTTTTT | CASRRIELFF
15 | TRBJ2-3 | TRBV6-6 | . | once | TGTGCCAGCAGTTATGGGTCGGGGTACACAGATACGCAGTATTTT | CASSYGSGYTDTQYF
15 | TRBJ2-2 | TRBV7-8 | . | . | TGTGCCAGCAGCTTAAGAGACAGCGGCCCCGGGGGGCTGTTTTTT | CASSLRDSGPGGLFF
16 | TRBJ2-1 | TRBV9 | . | . | TGTGCCAGCAGCGGGGAGGTATCTAGGGTGGTAAATGAGCAGTTCTTC | CASSGEVSRVVNEQFF
13 | TRBJ1-1 | TRBV5-4 | TRBD1 | . | TGTGCCAGCAGCCATGCAGGGGGCGCGGAAGCTTTCTTT | CASSHAGGAEAFF
17 | TRBJ2-1 | TRBV9 | . | . | TGTGCCAGCAGCGTAGCTCAGGGGAGGGGCGGTCCTAATGAGCAGTTCTTC | CASSVAQGRGGPNEQFF
13 | TRBJ2-7 | TRBV11-1 | . | . | TGTGCCAGCAGCTTAGGGAGCTCCTACGAGCAGTACTTC | CASSLGSSYEQYF
15 | TRBJ2-5 | TRBV7-3 | TRBD2 | . | TGTGCCAGCAGCCCAGCGGGAAGGGGAAAAGAGACCCAGTACTTC | CASSPAGRGKETQYF
17 | TRBJ1-3 | TRBV5-8 | TRBD1 | . | TGTGCCAGCAGCTTTTCGAGGACAGGGATAGCCGGAAACACCATATATTTT | CASSFSRTGIAGNTIYF
16 | TRBJ2-2 | TRBV9 | TRBD1 | . | TGTGCCAGCAGCGTAGCTCCGGGACAGGGGACCGGGGAGCTGTTTTTT | CASSVAPGQGTGELFF
15 | TRBJ2-2 | TRBV7-9 | TRBD1 | . | TGCGCGACTACTCACGAGACAGGGGGCGTCGGGGAGCTGTTTTTT | CATTHETGGVGELFF
11 | TRBJ1-1 | TRBV10-3 | . | . | TGTGCCATCACGGGAGGGGCTGAAGCTTTCTTT | CAITGGAEAFF
15 | TRBJ1-2 | TRBV6-5 | . | . | TGTGCCAGCAGACCCGACTGGGGACAACACTATGGCTACACCTTC | CASRPDWGQHYGYTF
15 | TRBJ2-1 | TRBV11-2 | TRBD2 | . | TGTGCCAGCAGCTTACAAGCGGGATCCTACAATGAGCAGTTCTTC | CASSLQAGSYNEQFF
13 | TRBJ1-1 | TRBV5-4 | . | few | TGTGCCAGCAGCGCTAATATGAACACTGAAGCTTTCTTT | CASSANMNTEAFF
14 | TRBJ2-7 | TRBV2 | . | . | TGTGCCAGCAGGACACTGACAGGTACCTACGAGCAGTACTTC | CASRTLTGTYEQYF
13 | TRBJ2-1 | TRBV18 | . | once | TGTGCCAGCTCACCACCAGGGAGAGATGAGCAGTTCTTC | CASSPPGRDEQFF
13 | TRBJ1-1 | TRBV2 | . | . | TGTGCCAGCAGTGATCAGGGTCGGGCGGAAGCTTTCTTT | CASSDQGRAEAFF
14 | TRBJ1-4 | TRBV4-2 | TRBD1 | . | TGTGCCAGCAGCCACACAGGGGATAATGAAAAACTGTTTTTT | CASSHTGDNEKLFF
12 | TRBJ2-7 | TRBV27 | . | . | TGTGCCAGCAGTTTCCGAGGGCTCGAGCAGTACTTC | CASSFRGLEQYF
14 | TRBJ2-5 | TRBV28 | TRBD1 | . | TGTGCCAGCAGTAAGGACAGGGTAGGGGAGACCCAGTACTTC | CASSKDRVGETQYF
13 | TRBJ2-7 | TRBV29-1 | TRBD1 | . | TGCAGCGTTGTTACAGGGGTCTCCTACGAGCAGTACTTC | CSVVTGVSYEQYF
11 | TRBJ2-1 | TRBV5-1 | . | . | TGCGCCAGCAGCTTGGAGCGGGAGCAGTTCTTC | CASSLEREQFF